The text below deals with one T cell receptor (beta chain). The data originate from a study of blood T cell repertoires in COVID-19. Overall study context: Donors in the United States, Italy and Spain gave samples during acute or convalescent COVID-19. In each case, the material was cDNA or gDNA derived from T cells, B-cell-depleted T cells, or PBMCs.

In the original analysis: Quantification of nucleated cells was approximated via reference gene primer amplification. Only in-frame clones appear in the TCRdb table, and some are missing; sequencing was by immunoSEQ multiplex PCR. D and trimming come from the DNA, and the V and J calls and clone size come from that table. The table lists approximately 170,000 clones, just over 85% of them singletons. V shed 4 bases and J shed 4 bases, with 7 bases lying between them. CDR3 length: 12 amino acids. Germline lookup yields CDR1 LGHDT and CDR2 YNNKEL (reference sequence). The receptor comes from a man aged 50 to 59 with active or convalescent COVID-19. The chain combines TRBV3-1 (or the pseudogene TRBV3-2) with TRBJ1-2; TRBD1 might be the D (5 bases). Sequenced sample: peripheral blood. CDR3 sequence reads: CASSRQIYGYTF. Here the CDR3 DNA reads TGTGCCAGCAGCCGACAGATCTATGGCTACACCTTC.